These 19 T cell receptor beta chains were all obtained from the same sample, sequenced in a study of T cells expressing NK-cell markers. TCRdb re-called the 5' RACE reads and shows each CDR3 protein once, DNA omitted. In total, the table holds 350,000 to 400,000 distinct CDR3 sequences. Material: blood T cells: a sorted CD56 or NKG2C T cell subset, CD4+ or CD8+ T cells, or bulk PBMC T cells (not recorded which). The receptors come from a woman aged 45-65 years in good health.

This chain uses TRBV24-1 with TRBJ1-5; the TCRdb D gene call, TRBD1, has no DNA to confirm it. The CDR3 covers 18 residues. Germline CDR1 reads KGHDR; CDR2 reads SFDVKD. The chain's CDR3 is CATSDPGGDVFSNQPQHF.

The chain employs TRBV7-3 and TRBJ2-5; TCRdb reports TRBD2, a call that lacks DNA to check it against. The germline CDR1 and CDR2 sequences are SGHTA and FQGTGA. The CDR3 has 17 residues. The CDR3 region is CASSRGTSVFPGETQYF. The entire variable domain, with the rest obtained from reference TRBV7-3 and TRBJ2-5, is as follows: GAGVSQTPSNKVTEKGKYVELRCDPISGHTALYWYRQSLGQGPEFLIYFQGTGAADDSGLPNDRFFAVRPEGSVSTLKIQRTERGDSAVYLCASSRGTSVFPGETQYFGPGTRLLVL.

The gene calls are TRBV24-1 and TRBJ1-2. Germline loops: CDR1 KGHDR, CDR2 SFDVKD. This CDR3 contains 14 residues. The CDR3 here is CATSRPDSNYGYTF.

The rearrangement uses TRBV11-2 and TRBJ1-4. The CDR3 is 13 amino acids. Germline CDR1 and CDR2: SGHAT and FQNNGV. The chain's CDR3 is CASSLGGNEKLFF. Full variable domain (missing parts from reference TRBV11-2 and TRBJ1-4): EAGVAQSPRYKIIEKRQSVAFWCNPISGHATLYWYQQILGQGPKLLIQFQNNGVVDDSQLPKDRFSAERLKGVDSTLKIQPAKLEDSAVYLCASSLGGNEKLFFGSGTQLSVL.

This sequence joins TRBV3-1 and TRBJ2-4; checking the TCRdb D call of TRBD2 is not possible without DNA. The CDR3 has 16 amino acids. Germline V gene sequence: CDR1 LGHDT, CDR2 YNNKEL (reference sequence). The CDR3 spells CASSQKGGAAKNIQYF.

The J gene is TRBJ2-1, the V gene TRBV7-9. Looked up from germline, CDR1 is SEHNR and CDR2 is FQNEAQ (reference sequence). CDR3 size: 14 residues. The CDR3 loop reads CASSLPSPSNEQFF.

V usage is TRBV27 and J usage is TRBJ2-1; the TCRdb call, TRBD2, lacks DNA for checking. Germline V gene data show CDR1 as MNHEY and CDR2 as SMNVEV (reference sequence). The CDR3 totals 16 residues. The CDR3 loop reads CASSFSTSAERNEQFF.

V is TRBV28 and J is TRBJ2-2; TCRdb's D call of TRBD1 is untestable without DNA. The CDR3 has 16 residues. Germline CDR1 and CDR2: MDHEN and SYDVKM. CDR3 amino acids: CASRPGQGLNTGELFF.

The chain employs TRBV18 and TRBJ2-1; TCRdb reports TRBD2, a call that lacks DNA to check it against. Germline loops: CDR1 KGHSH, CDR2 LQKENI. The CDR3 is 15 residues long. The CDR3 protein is CASSRLAGGLNEQFF.

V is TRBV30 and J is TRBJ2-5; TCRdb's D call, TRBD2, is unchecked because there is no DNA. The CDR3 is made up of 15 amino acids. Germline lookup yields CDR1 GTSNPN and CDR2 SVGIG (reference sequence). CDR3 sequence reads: CAWSSGTSGSKTQYF.

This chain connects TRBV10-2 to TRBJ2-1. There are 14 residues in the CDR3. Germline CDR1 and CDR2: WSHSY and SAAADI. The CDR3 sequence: CATEERWDYNEQFF.

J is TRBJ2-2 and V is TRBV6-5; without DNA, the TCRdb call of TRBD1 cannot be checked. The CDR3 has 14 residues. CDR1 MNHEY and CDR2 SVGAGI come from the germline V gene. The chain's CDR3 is CASSPGTSLGELFF.

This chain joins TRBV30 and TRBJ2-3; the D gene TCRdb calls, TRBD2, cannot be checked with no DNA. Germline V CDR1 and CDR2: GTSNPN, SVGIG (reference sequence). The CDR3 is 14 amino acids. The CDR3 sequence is CAWSPLASTDTQYF.

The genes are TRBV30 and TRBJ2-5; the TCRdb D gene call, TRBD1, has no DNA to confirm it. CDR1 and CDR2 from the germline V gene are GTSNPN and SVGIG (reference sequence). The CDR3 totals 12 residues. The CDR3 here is CASRSFGETQYF.

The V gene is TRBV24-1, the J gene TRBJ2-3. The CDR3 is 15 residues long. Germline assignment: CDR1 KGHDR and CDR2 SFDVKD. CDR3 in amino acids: CATSDSIDSTDTQYF.

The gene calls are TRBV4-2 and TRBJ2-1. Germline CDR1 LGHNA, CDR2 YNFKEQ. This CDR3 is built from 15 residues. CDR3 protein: CASSLDPNRNNEQFF.

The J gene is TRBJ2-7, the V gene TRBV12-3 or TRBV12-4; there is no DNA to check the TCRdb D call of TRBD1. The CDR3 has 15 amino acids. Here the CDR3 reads CASSDVTGLSYEQYF.

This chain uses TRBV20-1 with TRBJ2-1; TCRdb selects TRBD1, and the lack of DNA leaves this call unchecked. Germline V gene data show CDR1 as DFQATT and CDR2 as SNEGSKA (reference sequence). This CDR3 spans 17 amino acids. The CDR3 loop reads CSARDTNAIRVWGEQFF.

The CDR3 region is CASSSNGGRGMQFF. V is TRBV5-1 and J is TRBJ2-1; TCRdb names TRBD1, which stays unverified in the absence of DNA. Germline V gene data show CDR1 as SGHRS and CDR2 as YFSETQ. CDR3 length equals 14 residues.